The clone carrying this TCR beta chain was counted between two and nine times. Its antigen is unidentified. This sample was included in a study of CD8 T cells in ankylosing spondylitis. A quantitative 5'-RACE method, one with molecular barcodes, was used to make TCR beta libraries. TCRdb used MiXCR to reprocess the 5' RACE reads, holding one entry per CDR3 protein. The data show 700,000 to 850,000 distinct CDR3 sequences, 12% seen once. General study points: Those disease-linked clones were CD8+; they were also relatively rare in peripheral blood. Earlier reports found some motif variants in synovial fluid and blood in reactive arthritis. About 8 highly homologous variants made up a TCR beta motif that seemed to typify ankylosing spondylitis blood.

The germline V gene encodes CDR1 MDHEN and CDR2 SYDVKM. This CDR3 is 12 amino acids long. The ends were cut back, 8 bases at V and 8 bases at J, with 15 bases in the middle. The chain couples TRBV28 to TRBJ1-2; D is possibly TRBD1 (5 bases). This clonotype originated in a male donor with ankylosing spondylitis. The sample taken for sequencing was blood, either unsorted or a sorted T cell fraction (not recorded which). The CDR3 loop is CASGISGFGYTF. In DNA form, the CDR3 reads TGTGCCAGCGGAATTTCAGGGTTCGGCTACACCTTC.